The clone carrying this TCR beta chain has only a few counts. Likely a read error: the CDR3 ends without its conserved phenylalanine or tryptophan. The length of the CDR3 is 14 residues. V was pared by 2 bases and J by 1 base, with 8 bases between. From germline, CDR1 is MNHNS and CDR2 SASEGT. These data belong to a study of read filtering for tumor transcriptome and immune sequencing. Molecular barcoded adaptors covering alpha/delta and beta/gamma chains were used on 400 ng RNA. Each CDR3 protein is one row after TCRdb ran MiXCR on the reads. The sample yields some 120,000 distinct CDR3 sequences, 10% to 15% seen once.

The V call is TRBV6-1, the J call TRBJ1-1, with D hard to call. This receptor was identified in a donor over 35 with multiple myeloma. Sequences were obtained from a population of CD138-negative cells sorted from bone marrow. The CDR3 loop reads CASSELDQNTEAFL. CDR3 nucleotide sequence: TGTGCCAGCAGTGAATTAGATCAGAACACTGAAGCTTTCCTT.